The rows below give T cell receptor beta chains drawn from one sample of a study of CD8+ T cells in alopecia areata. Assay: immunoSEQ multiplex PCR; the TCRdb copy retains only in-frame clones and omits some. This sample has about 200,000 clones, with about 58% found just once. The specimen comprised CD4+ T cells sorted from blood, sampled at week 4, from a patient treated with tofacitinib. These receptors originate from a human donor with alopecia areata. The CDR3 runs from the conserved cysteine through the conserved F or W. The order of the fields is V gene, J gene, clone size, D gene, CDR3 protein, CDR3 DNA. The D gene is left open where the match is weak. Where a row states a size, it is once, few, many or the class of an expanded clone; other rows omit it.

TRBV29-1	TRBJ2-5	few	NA	CSVGVAQETQYF	TGCAGCGTTGGTGTGGCACAAGAGACCCAGTACTTC
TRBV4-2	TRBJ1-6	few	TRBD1	CASSQDGQGGNSPLHF	TGTGCCAGCAGCCAAGATGGACAGGGTGGTAATTCACCCCTCCACTTT
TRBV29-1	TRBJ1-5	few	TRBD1	CSVATGDNQPQHF	TGCAGCGTTGCAACAGGGGACAATCAGCCCCAGCATTTT
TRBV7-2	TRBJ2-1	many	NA	CASSFGSSYNEQFF	TGTGCCAGCAGCTTCGGGAGCTCCTACAATGAGCAGTTCTTC
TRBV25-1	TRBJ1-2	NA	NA	CASSEGMANYGYTF	TGTGCCAGCAGTGAGGGAATGGCTAACTATGGCTACACCTTC
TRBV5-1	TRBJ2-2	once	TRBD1	CASSLEGTGANTGELFF	TGCGCCAGCAGCTTGGAGGGGACAGGGGCGAACACCGGGGAGCTGTTTTTT
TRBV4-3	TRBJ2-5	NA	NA	CASSQSIAETQYF	TGCGCCAGCAGCCAATCTATCGCAGAGACCCAGTACTTC
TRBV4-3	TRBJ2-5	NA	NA	CASSQDSGGEETQYF	TGCGCCAGCAGCCAAGACTCAGGGGGGGAAGAGACCCAGTACTTC
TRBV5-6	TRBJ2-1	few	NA	CASSLVSGKSYNEQFF	TGTGCCAGCAGCTTGGTTTCGGGGAAATCCTACAATGAGCAGTTCTTC
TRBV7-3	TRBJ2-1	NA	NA	CASSPGHLYNEQFF	TGTGCCAGCAGCCCGGGACATCTCTACAATGAGCAGTTCTTC
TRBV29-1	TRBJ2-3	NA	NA	CSVVVGGNTDTQYF	TGCAGCGTTGTAGTTGGGGGGAACACAGATACGCAGTATTTT
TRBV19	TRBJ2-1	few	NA	CATHRQDSYNEQFF	TGTGCCACCCACCGACAGGATTCCTACAATGAGCAGTTCTTC
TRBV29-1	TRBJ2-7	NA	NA	CSVGGSYEQYF	TGCAGCGTTGGAGGGTCCTACGAGCAGTACTTC
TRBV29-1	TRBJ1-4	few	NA	CSVGQSNEKLFF	TGCAGCGTTGGACAGAGTAATGAAAAACTGTTTTTT
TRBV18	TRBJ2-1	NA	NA	CASSPLTGLGNEQFF	TGTGCCAGCTCACCTCTGACGGGGCTAGGCAATGAGCAGTTCTTC
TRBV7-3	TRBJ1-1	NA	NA	CASSLSVNTEAFF	TGTGCCAGCAGCTTATCGGTGAACACTGAAGCTTTCTTT
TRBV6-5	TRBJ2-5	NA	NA	CASSYSAALGGETQYF	TGTGCCAGCAGTTACTCGGCGGCCCTAGGGGGAGAGACCCAGTACTTC
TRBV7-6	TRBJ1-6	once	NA	CASRLGSGTNSPLHF	TGTGCCAGCAGGCTGGGGTCGGGCACGAATTCACCCCTCCACTTT